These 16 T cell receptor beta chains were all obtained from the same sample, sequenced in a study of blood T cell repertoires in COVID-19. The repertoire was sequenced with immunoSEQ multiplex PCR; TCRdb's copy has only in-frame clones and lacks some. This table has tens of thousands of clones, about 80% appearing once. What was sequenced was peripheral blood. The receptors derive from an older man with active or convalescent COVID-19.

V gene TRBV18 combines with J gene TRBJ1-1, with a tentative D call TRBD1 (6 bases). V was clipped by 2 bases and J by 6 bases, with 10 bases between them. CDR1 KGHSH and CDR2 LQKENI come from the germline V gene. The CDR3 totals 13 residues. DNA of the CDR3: TGTGCCAGCTCACCAGCAGGGGCAGCTGAAGCTTTCTTT. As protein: CASSPAGAAEAFF.

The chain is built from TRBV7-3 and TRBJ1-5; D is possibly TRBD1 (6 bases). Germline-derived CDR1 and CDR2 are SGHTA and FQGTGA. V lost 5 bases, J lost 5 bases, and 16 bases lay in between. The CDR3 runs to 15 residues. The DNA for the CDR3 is TGTGCCAGCAGCCCCGAGGGAGGGGGTGATCAGCCCCAGCATTTT. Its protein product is CASSPEGGGDQPQHF.

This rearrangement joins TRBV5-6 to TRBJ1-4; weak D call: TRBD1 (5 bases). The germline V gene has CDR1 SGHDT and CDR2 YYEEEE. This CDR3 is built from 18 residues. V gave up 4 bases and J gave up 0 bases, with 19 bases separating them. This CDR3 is CASSEDSGTVTTNEKLFF. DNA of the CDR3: TGTGCCAGCAGCGAGGATTCCGGGACTGTAACAACTAATGAAAAACTGTTTTTT.

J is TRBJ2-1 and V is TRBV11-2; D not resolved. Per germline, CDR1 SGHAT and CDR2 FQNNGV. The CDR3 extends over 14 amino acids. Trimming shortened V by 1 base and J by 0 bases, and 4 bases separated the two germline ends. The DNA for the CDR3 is TGTGCCAGCAGCTTAGGTAGCTCCTACAATGAGCAGTTCTTC. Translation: CASSLGSSYNEQFF.

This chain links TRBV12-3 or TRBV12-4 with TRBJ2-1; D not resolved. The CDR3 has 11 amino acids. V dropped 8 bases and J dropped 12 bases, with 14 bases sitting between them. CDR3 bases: TGTGCCAGCGGCCTTGGCCGAGGGCAGTTCTTC. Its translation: CASGLGRGQFF.

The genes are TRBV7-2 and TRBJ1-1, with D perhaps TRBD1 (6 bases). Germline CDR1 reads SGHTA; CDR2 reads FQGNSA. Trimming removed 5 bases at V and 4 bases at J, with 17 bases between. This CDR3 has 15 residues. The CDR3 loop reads CASSPGGGRITEAFF. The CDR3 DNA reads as TGTGCCAGCAGCCCCGGGGGGGGGCGGATCACTGAAGCTTTCTTT.

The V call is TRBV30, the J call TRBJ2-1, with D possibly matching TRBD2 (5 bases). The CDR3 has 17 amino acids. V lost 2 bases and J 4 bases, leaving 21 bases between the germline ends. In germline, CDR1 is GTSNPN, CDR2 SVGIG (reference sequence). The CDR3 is CAWSTRGFLAPYNEQFF. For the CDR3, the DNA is TGTGCCTGGAGTACCCGAGGGTTTCTGGCCCCGTACAATGAGCAGTTCTTC.

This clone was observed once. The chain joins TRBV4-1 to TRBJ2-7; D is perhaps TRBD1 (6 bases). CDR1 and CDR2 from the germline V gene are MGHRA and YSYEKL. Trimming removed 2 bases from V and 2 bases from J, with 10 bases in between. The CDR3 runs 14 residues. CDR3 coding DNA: TGCGCCAGCAGCCAAACAGGGTCGGCCTACGAGCAGTACTTC. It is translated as CASSQTGSAYEQYF.

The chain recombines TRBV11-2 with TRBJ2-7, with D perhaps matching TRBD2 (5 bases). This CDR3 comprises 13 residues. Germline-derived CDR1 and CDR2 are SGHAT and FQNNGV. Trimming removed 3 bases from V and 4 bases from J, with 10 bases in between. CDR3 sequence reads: CASSFGGLYEQYF. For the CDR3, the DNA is TGTGCCAGCAGCTTCGGAGGCCTTTACGAGCAGTACTTC.

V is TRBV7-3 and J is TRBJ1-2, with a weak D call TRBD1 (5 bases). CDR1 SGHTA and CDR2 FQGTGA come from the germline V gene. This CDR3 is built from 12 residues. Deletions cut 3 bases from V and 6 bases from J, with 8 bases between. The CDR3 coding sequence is TGTGCCAGCAGCTTGGGGCCGAATGGCTACACCTTC. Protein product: CASSLGPNGYTF.

DNA of the CDR3: TGTGCCAGTTCACCAACGCTGCAATACAGGGGTCGCACTGAAGCTTTCTTT. This translates into CASSPTLQYRGRTEAFF. V usage is TRBV19 and J usage is TRBJ1-1; 7 bases line up with TRBD1. The J segment lost 4 bases and the V segment lost 8 bases, leaving 19 bases of the junction unmatched. Germline V gene sequence: CDR1 LNHDA, CDR2 SQIVND (reference sequence). The CDR3 extends over 17 amino acids. Complete variable domain (other parts from reference TRBV19 and TRBJ1-1): DGGITQSPKYLFRKEGQNVTLSCEQNLNHDAMYWYRQDPGQGLRLIYYSQIVNDFQKGDIAEGYSVSREKKESFPLTVTSAQKNPTAFYLCASSPTLQYRGRTEAFFGQGTRLTVV.

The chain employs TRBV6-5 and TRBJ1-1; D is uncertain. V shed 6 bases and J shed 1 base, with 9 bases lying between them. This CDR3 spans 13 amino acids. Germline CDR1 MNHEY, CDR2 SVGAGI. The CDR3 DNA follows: TGTGCCAGCAGACCGACACCGAACACTGAAGCTTTCTTT. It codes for CASRPTPNTEAFF.

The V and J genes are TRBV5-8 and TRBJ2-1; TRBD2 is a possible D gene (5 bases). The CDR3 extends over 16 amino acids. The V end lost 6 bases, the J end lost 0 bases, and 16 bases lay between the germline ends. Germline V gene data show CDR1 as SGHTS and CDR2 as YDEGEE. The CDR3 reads CASTPREGSSYNEQFF. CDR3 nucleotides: TGTGCCAGCACTCCTCGAGAGGGCAGCTCCTACAATGAGCAGTTCTTC.

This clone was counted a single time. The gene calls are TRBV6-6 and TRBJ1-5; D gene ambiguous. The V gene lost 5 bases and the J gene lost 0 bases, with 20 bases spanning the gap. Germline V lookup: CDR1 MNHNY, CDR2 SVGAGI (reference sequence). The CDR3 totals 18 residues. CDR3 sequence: CASSPTRVRVYSNQPQHF. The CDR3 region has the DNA TGTGCCAGCAGTCCCACTCGGGTACGGGTTTATAGCAATCAGCCCCAGCATTTT.

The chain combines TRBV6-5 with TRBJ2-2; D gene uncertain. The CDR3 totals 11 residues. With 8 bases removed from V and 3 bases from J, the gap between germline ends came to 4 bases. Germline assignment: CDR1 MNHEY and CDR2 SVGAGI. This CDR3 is CASQDTGELFF. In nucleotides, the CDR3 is TGTGCCAGCCAGGACACCGGGGAGCTGTTTTTT.

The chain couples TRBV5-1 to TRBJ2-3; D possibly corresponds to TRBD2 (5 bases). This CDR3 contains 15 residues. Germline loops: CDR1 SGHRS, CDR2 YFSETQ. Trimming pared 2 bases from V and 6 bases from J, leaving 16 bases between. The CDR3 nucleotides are TGCGCCAGCAGCTTAGAACGGGGAGCGTCGGATACGCAGTATTTT. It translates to CASSLERGASDTQYF.